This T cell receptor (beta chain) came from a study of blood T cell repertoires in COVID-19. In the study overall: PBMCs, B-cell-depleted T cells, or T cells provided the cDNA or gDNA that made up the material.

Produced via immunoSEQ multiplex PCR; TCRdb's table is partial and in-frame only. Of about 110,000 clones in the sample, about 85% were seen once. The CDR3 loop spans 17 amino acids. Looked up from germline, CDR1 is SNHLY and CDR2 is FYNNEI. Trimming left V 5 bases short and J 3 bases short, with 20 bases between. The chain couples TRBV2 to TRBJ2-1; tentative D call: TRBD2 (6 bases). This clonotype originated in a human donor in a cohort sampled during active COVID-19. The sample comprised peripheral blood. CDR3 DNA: TGTGCCAGCAGTCCACTGACGGGACTGGCGCTCTACAATGAGCAGTTCTTC. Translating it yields CASSPLTGLALYNEQFF.